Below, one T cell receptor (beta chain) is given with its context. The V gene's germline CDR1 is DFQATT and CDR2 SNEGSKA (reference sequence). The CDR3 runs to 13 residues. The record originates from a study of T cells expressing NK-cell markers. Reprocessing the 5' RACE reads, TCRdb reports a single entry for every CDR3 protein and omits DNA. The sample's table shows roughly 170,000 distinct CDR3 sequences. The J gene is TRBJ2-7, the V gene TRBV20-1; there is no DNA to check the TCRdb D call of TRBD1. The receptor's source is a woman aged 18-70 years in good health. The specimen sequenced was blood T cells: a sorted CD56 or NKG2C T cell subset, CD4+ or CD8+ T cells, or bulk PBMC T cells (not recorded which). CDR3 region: CSAEMDRPYEQYF.